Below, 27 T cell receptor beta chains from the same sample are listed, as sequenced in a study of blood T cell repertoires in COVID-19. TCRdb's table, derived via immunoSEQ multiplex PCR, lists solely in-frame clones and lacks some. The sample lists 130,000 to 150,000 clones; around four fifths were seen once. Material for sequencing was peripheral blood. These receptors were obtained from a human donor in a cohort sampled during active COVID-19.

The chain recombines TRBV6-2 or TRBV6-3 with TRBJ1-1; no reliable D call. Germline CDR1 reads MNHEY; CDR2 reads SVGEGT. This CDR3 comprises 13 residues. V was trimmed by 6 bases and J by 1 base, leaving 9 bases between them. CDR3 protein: CASSFTPNTEAFF. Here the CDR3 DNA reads TGTGCCAGCAGCTTCACACCGAACACTGAAGCTTTCTTT.

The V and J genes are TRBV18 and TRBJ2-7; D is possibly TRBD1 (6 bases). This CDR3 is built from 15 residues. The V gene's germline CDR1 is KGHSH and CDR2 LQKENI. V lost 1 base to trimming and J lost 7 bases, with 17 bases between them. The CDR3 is CASSPLQGQLREQYF. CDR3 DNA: TGTGCCAGCTCACCACTTCAGGGGCAGCTTAGGGAGCAGTACTTC.

As DNA, the CDR3 is TGTGCCAGCAGCCAAGAGGTGGCGGTCCCCCACTCCAGCACAGATACGCAGTATTTT. It encodes CASSQEVAVPHSSTDTQYF. J is TRBJ2-3 and V is TRBV3-1 (or the pseudogene TRBV3-2); no clear D gene. Per germline, CDR1 LGHDT and CDR2 YNNKEL (reference sequence). V was shortened by 0 bases and J by 0 bases, with 19 bases between the two germline ends. The CDR3 spans 19 residues.

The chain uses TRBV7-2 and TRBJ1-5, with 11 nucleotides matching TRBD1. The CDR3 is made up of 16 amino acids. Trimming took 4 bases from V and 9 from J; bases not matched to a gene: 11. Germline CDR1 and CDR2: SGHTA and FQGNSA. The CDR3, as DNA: TGTGCCAGCAGCTCGGGACAGGGGGGACCTCCAGGGCCCCAGCATTTT. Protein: CASSSGQGGPPGPQHF.

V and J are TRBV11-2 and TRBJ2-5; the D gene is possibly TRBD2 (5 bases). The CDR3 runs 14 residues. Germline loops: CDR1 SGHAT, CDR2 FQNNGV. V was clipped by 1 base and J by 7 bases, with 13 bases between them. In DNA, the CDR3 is TGTGCCAGCAGCTTAGCGGCCGGGGTAGGGACCCAGTACTTC. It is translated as CASSLAAGVGTQYF.

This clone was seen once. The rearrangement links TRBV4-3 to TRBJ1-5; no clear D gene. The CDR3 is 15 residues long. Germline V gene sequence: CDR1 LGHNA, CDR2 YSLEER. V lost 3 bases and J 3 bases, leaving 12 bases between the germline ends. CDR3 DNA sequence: TGCGCCAGCAGCCAGGGCAGGAATCCCAATCAGCCCCAGCATTTT. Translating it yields CASSQGRNPNQPQHF.

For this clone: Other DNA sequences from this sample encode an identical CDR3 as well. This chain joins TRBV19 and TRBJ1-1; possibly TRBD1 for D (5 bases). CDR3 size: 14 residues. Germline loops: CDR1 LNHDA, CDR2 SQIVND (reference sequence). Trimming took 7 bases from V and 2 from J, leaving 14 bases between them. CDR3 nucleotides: TGTGCCAGTACCTTCTCGGGGGTAAACACTGAAGCTTTCTTT. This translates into CASTFSGVNTEAFF.

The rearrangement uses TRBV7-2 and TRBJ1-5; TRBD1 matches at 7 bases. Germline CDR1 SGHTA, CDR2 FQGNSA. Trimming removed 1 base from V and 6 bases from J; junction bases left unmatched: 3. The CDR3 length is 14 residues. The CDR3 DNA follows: TGTGCCAGCAGCTTAGGACAGGGCGGTCAGCCCCAGCATTTT. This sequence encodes CASSLGQGGQPQHF.

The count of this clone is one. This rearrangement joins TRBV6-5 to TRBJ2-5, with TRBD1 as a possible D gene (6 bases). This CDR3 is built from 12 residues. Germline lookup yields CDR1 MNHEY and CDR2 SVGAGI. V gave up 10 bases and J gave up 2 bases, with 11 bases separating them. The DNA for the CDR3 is TGTGCCACCCGAAGGGGGCAAGAGACCCAGTACTTC. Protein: CATRRGQETQYF.

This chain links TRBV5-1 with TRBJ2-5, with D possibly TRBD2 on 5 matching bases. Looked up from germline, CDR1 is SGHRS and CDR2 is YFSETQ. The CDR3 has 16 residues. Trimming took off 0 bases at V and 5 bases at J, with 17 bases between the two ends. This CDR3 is CASSLEGPAGGETQYF. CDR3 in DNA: TGCGCCAGCAGCTTGGAAGGTCCGGCGGGTGGGGAGACCCAGTACTTC.

The CDR3: CATSRTGKDIQYF. The CDR3, as DNA: TGTGCCACCAGCAGGACAGGGAAGGACATTCAGTACTTC. V and J are TRBV15 and TRBJ2-4, with 7 bases identical to TRBD1. Looked up from germline, CDR1 is LNHNV and CDR2 is YYDKDF (reference sequence). The CDR3 runs to 13 residues. J gave up 8 bases and V 3 bases, and 4 bases lay outside the gene matches.

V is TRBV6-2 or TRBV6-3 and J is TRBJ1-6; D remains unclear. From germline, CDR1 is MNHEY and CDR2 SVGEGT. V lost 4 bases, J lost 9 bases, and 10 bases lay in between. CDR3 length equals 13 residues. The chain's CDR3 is CASSWLRGSPLHF. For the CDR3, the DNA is TGTGCCAGCAGTTGGCTGCGGGGTTCACCCCTCCACTTT.

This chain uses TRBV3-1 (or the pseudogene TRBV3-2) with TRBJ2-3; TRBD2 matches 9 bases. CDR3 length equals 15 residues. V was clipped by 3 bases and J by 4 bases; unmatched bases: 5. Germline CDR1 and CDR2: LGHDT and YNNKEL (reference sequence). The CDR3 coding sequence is TGTGCCAGCAGCCAGTTTAGCGGGGGTGCAGATACGCAGTATTTT. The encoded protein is CASSQFSGGADTQYF.

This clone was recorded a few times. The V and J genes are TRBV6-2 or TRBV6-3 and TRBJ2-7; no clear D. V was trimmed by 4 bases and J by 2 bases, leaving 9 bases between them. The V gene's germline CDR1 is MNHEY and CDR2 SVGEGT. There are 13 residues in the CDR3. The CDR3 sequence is CASSLSKPYEQYF. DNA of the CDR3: TGTGCCAGCAGTTTAAGCAAACCCTACGAGCAGTACTTC.

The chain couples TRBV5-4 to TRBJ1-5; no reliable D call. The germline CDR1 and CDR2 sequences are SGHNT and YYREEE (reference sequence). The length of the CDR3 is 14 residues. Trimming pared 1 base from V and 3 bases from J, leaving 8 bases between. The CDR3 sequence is CASSLSGVNQPQHF. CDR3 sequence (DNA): TGTGCCAGCAGCTTGAGCGGCGTCAATCAGCCCCAGCATTTT. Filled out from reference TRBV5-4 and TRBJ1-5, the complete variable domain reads ETGVTQSPTHLIKTRGQQVTLRCSSQSGHNTVSWYQQALGQGPQFIFQYYREEENGRGNFPPRFSGLQFPNYSSELNVNALELDDSALYLCASSLSGVNQPQHFGDGTRLSIL.

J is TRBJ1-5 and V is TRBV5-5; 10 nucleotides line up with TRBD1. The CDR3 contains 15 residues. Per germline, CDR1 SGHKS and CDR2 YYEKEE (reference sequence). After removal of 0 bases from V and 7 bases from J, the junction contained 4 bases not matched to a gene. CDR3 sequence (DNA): TGTGCCAGCAGCTTGGGGGGACAGGGGATACAGCCCCAGCATTTT. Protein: CASSLGGQGIQPQHF.

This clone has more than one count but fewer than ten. The CDR3 protein is CASSQAKASTDTQYF. CDR3 coding DNA: TGTGCCAGCAGCCAAGCTAAAGCTAGCACAGATACGCAGTATTTT. The V call is TRBV4-2, the J call TRBJ2-3; no reliable D call. Per the germline V gene, CDR1 is LGHNA and CDR2 is YNFKEQ. V dropped 1 base and J dropped 0 bases, with 8 bases sitting between them. This CDR3 contains 15 residues.

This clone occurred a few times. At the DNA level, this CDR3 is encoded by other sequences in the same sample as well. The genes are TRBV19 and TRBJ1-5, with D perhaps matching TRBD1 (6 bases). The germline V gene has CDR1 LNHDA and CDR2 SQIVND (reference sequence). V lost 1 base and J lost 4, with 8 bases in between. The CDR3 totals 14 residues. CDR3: CASSIGRGNQPQHF. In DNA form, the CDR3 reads TGTGCCAGTAGTATAGGAAGGGGGAATCAGCCCCAGCATTTT.

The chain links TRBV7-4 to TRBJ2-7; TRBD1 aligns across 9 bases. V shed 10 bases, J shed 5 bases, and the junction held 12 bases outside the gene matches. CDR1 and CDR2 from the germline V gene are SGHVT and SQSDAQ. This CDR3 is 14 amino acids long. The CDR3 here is CAIGRGQGIDEQYF. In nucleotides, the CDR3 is TGTGCCATCGGGCGGGGACAGGGTATCGACGAGCAGTACTTC. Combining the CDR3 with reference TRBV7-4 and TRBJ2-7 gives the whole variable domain GAGVSQSPRYKVAKRGRDVALRCDSISGHVTLYWYRQTLGQGSEVLTYSQSDAQRDKSGRPSGRFSAERPERSVSTLKIQRTEQGDSAVYLCAIGRGQGIDEQYFGPGTRLTVT.

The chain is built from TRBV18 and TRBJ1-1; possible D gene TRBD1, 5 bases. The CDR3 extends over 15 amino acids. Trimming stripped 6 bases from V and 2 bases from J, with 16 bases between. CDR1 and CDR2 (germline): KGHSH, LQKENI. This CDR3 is CASSHPGAINTEAFF. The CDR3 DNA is TGTGCCAGCTCCCACCCTGGGGCGATTAACACTGAAGCTTTCTTT.

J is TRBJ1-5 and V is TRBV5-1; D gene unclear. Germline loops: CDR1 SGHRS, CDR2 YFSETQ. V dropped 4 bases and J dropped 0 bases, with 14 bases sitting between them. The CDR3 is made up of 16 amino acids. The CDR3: CASSNPREDSNQPQHF. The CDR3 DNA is TGCGCCAGCAGCAATCCAAGAGAAGATAGCAATCAGCCCCAGCATTTT. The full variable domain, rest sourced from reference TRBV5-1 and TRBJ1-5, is KAGVTQTPRYLIKTRGQQVTLSCSPISGHRSVSWYQQTPGQGLQFLFEYFSETQRNKGNFPGRFSGRQFSNSRSEMNVSTLELGDSALYLCASSNPREDSNQPQHFGDGTRLSIL.

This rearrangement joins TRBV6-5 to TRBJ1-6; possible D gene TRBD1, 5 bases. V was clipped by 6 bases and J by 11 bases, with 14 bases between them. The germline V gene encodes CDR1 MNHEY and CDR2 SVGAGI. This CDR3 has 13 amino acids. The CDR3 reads CASSQRGGPPLHF. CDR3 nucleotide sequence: TGTGCCAGCAGCCAACGGGGGGGACCACCCCTCCACTTT.

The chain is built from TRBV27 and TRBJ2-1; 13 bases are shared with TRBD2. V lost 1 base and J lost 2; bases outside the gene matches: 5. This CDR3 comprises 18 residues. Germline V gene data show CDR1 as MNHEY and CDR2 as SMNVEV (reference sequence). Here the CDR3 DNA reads TGTGCCAGCAGTTTATACAGACTAGCGGGGGGCCCCTACAATGAGCAGTTCTTC. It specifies CASSLYRLAGGPYNEQFF.

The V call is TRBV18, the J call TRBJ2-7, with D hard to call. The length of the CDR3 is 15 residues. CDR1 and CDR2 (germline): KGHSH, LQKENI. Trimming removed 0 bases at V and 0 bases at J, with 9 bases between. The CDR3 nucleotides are TGTGCCAGCTCACCACCGTCCGTAAACTCCTACGAGCAGTACTTC. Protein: CASSPPSVNSYEQYF.

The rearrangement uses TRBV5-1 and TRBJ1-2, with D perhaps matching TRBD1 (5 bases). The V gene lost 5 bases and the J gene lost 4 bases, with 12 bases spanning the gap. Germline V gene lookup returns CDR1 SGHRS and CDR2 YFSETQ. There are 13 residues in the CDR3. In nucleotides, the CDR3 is TGCGCCAGCAGTGAGTCGGGGGGCTATGGCTACACCTTC. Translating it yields CASSESGGYGYTF.

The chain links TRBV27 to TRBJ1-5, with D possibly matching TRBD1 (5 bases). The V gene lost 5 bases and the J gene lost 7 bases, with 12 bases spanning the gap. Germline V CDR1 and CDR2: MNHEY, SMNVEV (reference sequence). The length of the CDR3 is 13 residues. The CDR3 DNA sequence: TGTGCCAGCAGTCCGGGACTATGGCAGCCCCAGCATTTT. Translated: CASSPGLWQPQHF.

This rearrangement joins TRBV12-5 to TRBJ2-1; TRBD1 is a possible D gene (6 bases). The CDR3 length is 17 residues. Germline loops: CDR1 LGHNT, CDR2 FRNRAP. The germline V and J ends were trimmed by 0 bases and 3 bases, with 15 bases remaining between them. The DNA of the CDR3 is TGTGCTAGTGGTTTGGTACAGGGACGGACATTCTACAATGAGCAGTTCTTC. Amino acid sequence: CASGLVQGRTFYNEQFF.